One sample yielded the 25 T cell receptor beta chains listed below, sequenced in a study of breast tumors, draining lymph nodes, adjacent tissues. MiXCR, run by TCRdb on the multiplex PCR reads, gives a single entry per CDR3 protein. The sample includes approximately 300,000 distinct CDR3 sequences, more than 30% of them seen just once. Samples came from axillary lymph nodes draining the breast cancer. The material sequenced was axillary lymph node tissue. These receptor sequences come from a female donor with breast cancer. Some clones in this sample may be carry-over from other donors' samples.

This sequence joins TRBV5-1 and TRBJ2-1; unclear D gene. The CDR3 runs 16 residues. The V gene lost 2 bases and the J gene lost 7 bases, with 19 bases spanning the gap. Germline CDR1 reads SGHRS; CDR2 reads YFSETQ. The CDR3 sequence is CASSFLWTSDLNEQFF. The CDR3 DNA follows: TGCGCCAGCAGCTTCTTATGGACCAGCGACCTGAATGAGCAGTTCTTC.

Worth noting for this clonotype: A much bigger clone sits one base away, suggesting this may be a read error. The chain recombines TRBV30 with TRBJ1-2; D perhaps matches TRBD1 (5 bases). The ends were cut back, 3 bases at V and 2 bases at J, with 10 bases in the middle. CDR1 GTSNPN and CDR2 SVGIG come from the germline V gene (reference sequence). The CDR3 sequence is 13 residues long. CDR3 loop: CAWRRGGNYGYTF. In DNA form, the CDR3 reads TGTGCCTGGAGACGGGGCGGAAACTATGGCTACACCTTC.

The rearrangement joins TRBV7-9 to TRBJ2-6; D may correspond to TRBD1 or TRBD2 (7 bases each). The CDR3 consists of 19 residues. Germline V gene data show CDR1 as SEHNR and CDR2 as FQNEAQ (reference sequence). V lost 5 bases and J 2 bases, leaving 22 bases between the germline ends. The CDR3 DNA sequence: TGTGCCAGCAGCCCTTTGGGGCAGGGGGGGGGCCCTGGGGCCAACGTCCTGACTTTC. Encoded protein: CASSPLGQGGGPGANVLTF.

This clonotype was observed at least ten times. The chain combines TRBV5-1 with TRBJ2-7, with a weak D call TRBD1 (5 bases). The CDR3 has 14 amino acids. Deletions cut 0 bases from V and 5 bases from J, with 12 bases between. CDR1 and CDR2 from the germline V gene are SGHRS and YFSETQ. CDR3 region: CASSLDRPSNEQYF. CDR3 sequence (DNA): TGCGCCAGCAGCTTGGACAGGCCTTCGAACGAGCAGTACTTC.

In this sample, this clonotype turned up many times. This rearrangement joins TRBV19 to TRBJ2-5, with TRBD1 matching 9 bases. CDR3 size: 15 residues. V lost 2 bases and J lost 2; bases outside the gene matches: 3. Germline assignment: CDR1 LNHDA and CDR2 SQIVND (reference sequence). The CDR3 bases are TGTGCCAGTAGTATACACAGGGGGCTTCAAGAGACCCAGTACTTC. Protein: CASSIHRGLQETQYF.

This clonotype was picked up many times. The rearrangement links TRBV5-6 to TRBJ1-6; D is undetermined. Trimming removed 4 bases at V and 7 bases at J, with 18 bases between. The V gene's germline CDR1 is SGHDT and CDR2 YYEEEE. The CDR3 extends over 16 amino acids. The CDR3 protein is CASSPEGRSWNSPLHF. The DNA for the CDR3 is TGTGCCAGCAGCCCGGAGGGCAGGTCCTGGAATTCACCCCTCCACTTT.

This clonotype was counted once. The chain couples TRBV2 to TRBJ2-6; possibly TRBD1 for D (6 bases). V lost 0 bases and J lost 0, with 6 bases in between. The CDR3 totals 16 residues. Germline V gene data show CDR1 as SNHLY and CDR2 as FYNNEI. CDR3 nucleotide sequence: TGTGCCAGCAGTGAAGCAGGGGGCTCTGGGGCCAACGTCCTGACTTTC. Amino acid sequence: CASSEAGGSGANVLTF.

The V call is TRBV27, the J call TRBJ2-5; 7 positions agree with TRBD1. Looked up from germline, CDR1 is MNHEY and CDR2 is SMNVEV (reference sequence). The CDR3 sequence is 14 residues long. V lost 5 bases, J lost 2 bases, and 5 bases stayed unmatched. The CDR3 is CASSPGTVQETQYF. CDR3 nucleotides: TGTGCCAGCAGTCCCGGGACAGTACAAGAGACCCAGTACTTC.

This clonotype was counted ten times or more. The chain employs TRBV6-1 and TRBJ2-3; tentatively, D is TRBD1 (6 bases). V shed 8 bases and J shed 6 bases, with 12 bases lying between them. The CDR3 has 12 residues. Germline CDR1 is MNHNS and CDR2 is SASEGT. The CDR3 nucleotides read TGTGCCAGCGGACGGACAGCGGATACGCAGTATTTT. Translation: CASGRTADTQYF.

Concerning this clonotype itself: A much more abundant neighbour one base away suggests this may be a read error. The chain carries TRBV20-1 and TRBJ2-1, with 9 bases matching TRBD2. The V gene's germline CDR1 is DFQATT and CDR2 SNEGSKA (reference sequence). The CDR3 extends over 15 amino acids. Trimming cost V 1 base and J 9 bases; bases outside gene matches: 10. The CDR3 loop is CSARGRLAGRREQFF. The CDR3 nucleotides are TGCAGTGCTAGAGGTCGTCTAGCGGGACGCCGTGAGCAGTTCTTC.

The V call is TRBV29-1, the J call TRBJ2-3; maybe TRBD2 (5 bases). V was cut by 8 bases and J by 1 base, with 13 bases left in between. Germline V gene sequence: CDR1 SQVTM, CDR2 ANQGSEA. The CDR3 length is 13 residues. The CDR3 spells CSSTGDGTDTQYF. The DNA for the CDR3 is TGCAGCTCCACCGGGGATGGCACAGATACGCAGTATTTT.

This clonotype was found a few times. This chain links TRBV7-3 with TRBJ1-1; 9 nucleotides line up with TRBD1. Trimming removed 3 bases from V and 8 bases from J; junction bases left unmatched: 10. Germline CDR1 reads SGHTA; CDR2 reads FQGTGA. The CDR3 is 15 amino acids. The DNA of the CDR3 is TGTGCCAGCAGCTTTAGACAGGGGGACGAACGGGAAGCTTTCTTT. Residues: CASSFRQGDEREAFF.

This clonotype was counted between two and nine times. The rearrangement uses TRBV6-1 and TRBJ2-1; 11 nucleotides match TRBD2. The CDR3 length is 15 residues. The germline gives CDR1 MNHNS, CDR2 SASEGT. V lost 10 bases to trimming and J lost 7 bases; unmatched junction nucleotides: 12. CDR3 region: CAIYDSGRAWNEQFF. CDR3 nucleotides: TGTGCCATCTACGATAGCGGGAGGGCCTGGAATGAGCAGTTCTTC.

A note on this clonotype: It may be a read error: a sequence one base away is much more abundant. The chain is built from TRBV12-3 or TRBV12-4 and TRBJ1-2, with unresolved D. Trimming shortened V by 2 bases and J by 6 bases, and 10 bases separated the two germline ends. The CDR3 runs 13 residues. CDR3 nucleotides: TGTGCCAGCAGTTTATCGTTCTTCCATGGCTACACCTTC. Protein product: CASSLSFFHGYTF.

Note on this clonotype: A much larger clone differs from this one at a single base, so this may be a read error. J is TRBJ2-2 and V is TRBV6-5; D call uncertain. Germline V gene data show CDR1 as MNHEY and CDR2 as SVGAGI. There are 14 residues in the CDR3. V was pared by 8 bases and J by 0 bases, with 10 bases between. DNA of the CDR3: TGTGCCAGCCCTTCCGGGTCGAACACCGGGGAGCTGTTTTTT. It specifies CASPSGSNTGELFF.

This clonotype occurred many times. The rearrangement joins TRBV10-3 to TRBJ2-1, with 8 bases fitting TRBD1. The CDR3 is 15 amino acids. Germline lookup yields CDR1 ENHRY and CDR2 SYGVKD. V trimming: 6 bases; J trimming: 7 bases; junction bases outside the gene matches: 11. CDR3 in amino acids: CAISLGTGRANEQFF. Written as DNA, the CDR3 is TGTGCCATCAGCCTAGGGACAGGTCGCGCTAATGAGCAGTTCTTC.

A word on this clonotype: Likely a read error: the CDR3 ends without its conserved phenylalanine or tryptophan. No DNA is shown, since the ends of the CDR3 on it are uncertain; the CDR3 is the one TCRdb lists. The V and J genes are TRBV2 and TRBJ2-5. CDR1 SNHLY and CDR2 FYNNEI come from the germline V gene. From its first to its last residue, the CDR3 has 8 amino acids. The CDR3 loop reads CASSEAGS.

This clonotype was seen many times. The chain has TRBV7-2 and TRBJ2-3, with D possibly matching TRBD2 (5 bases). This CDR3 has 15 amino acids. V lost 5 bases, J lost 0 bases, and 12 bases lay in between. CDR1 SGHTA and CDR2 FQGNSA come from the germline V gene. The CDR3 sequence: CASSPTPGSTDTQYF. The CDR3 DNA is TGTGCCAGCAGCCCCACCCCGGGGAGCACAGATACGCAGTATTTT.

Details on this clonotype: A much bigger clone sits one base away, suggesting this may be a read error. The chain is built from TRBV11-3 and TRBJ2-5, with TRBD2 matching 9 bases. The CDR3 loop spans 16 amino acids. Germline lookup yields CDR1 SGHNT and CDR2 YENEEA. CDR3 sequence: CGSSLGAGGGQETQYF. CDR3 DNA: TGTGGCAGCAGCTTAGGAGCGGGAGGAGGGCAAGAGACCCAGTACTTC. Looking up the rest from reference TRBV11-3 and TRBJ2-5 gives the full variable domain: EAGVVQSPRYKIIEKKQPVAFWCNPISGHNTLYWYLQNLGQGPELLIRYENEEAVDDSQLPKDRFSAERLKGVDSTLKIQPAELGDSAVYLCGSSLGAGGGQETQYFGPGTRLLVL.

On this clonotype itself: Possible read error: a much larger clone is one base away. The V and J genes are TRBV19 and TRBJ2-1; D is ambiguous. Trimming left V 9 bases short and J 10 bases short, with 19 bases between. The CDR3 loop spans 13 amino acids. The germline CDR1 and CDR2 sequences are LNHDA and SQIVND (reference sequence). The CDR3 loop reads CASTSRRTYEQFF. The CDR3 DNA reads as TGTGCCAGCACGTCCCGGCGGACCTACGAGCAGTTCTTC.

This clonotype was seen many times. The rearrangement uses TRBV20-1 and TRBJ2-7, with 9 nucleotides matching TRBD2. The J segment lost 3 bases and the V segment lost 0 bases, leaving 6 bases of the junction unmatched. CDR1 and CDR2 (germline): DFQATT, SNEGSKA (reference sequence). The CDR3 length is 15 residues. CDR3 residues: CSARDFSGSGYEQYF. The CDR3 DNA sequence: TGCAGTGCTAGAGATTTTAGCGGGAGCGGCTACGAGCAGTACTTC.

On this clonotype itself: Just one base apart from a much larger clone, this may be a read error. The J gene is TRBJ2-7, the V gene TRBV20-1; D not resolved. There are 11 residues in the CDR3. CDR1 is DFQATT and CDR2 is SNEGSKA in the germline V gene (reference sequence). Written as DNA, the CDR3 is TGCAGTGCAGGGTTCATTTACGAGCAGCACTTC. Protein sequence: CSAGFIYEQHF.

This clonotype was recorded a few times. This may come from a read error, since a much larger clone is one base off. CDR3 protein: CSASSGLGYTEQFF. The CDR3 DNA is TGCAGTGCTTCATCGGGACTAGGTTACACTGAGCAGTTCTTC. The gene calls are TRBV20-1 and TRBJ2-1; 8 bases fit TRBD2. The CDR3 is made up of 14 amino acids. The germline V gene encodes CDR1 DFQATT and CDR2 SNEGSKA (reference sequence).

Concerning this clonotype itself: A much more abundant neighbour one base away suggests this may be a read error. V gene TRBV5-6 combines with J gene TRBJ1-6; D remains unclear. Germline values: CDR1 SGHDT, CDR2 YYEEEE. Trimming removed 5 bases from V and 9 bases from J, with 12 bases in between. The CDR3 length is 13 residues. DNA of the CDR3: TGTGCCAGCAGTCACCAAACGGGTTCACCCCTCCACTTT. This translates into CASSHQTGSPLHF.

The sample holds many counts of this clonotype. The chain carries TRBV12-3 or TRBV12-4 and TRBJ1-2, with 7 bases aligning to TRBD1. The CDR3 consists of 13 residues. V dropped 4 bases and J dropped 7; count of bases not matched to a gene: 6. CDR3 in amino acids: CASSSRQGRGYTF. CDR3 sequence (DNA): TGTGCCAGCAGTTCACGACAGGGCCGTGGCTACACCTTC.